Listed here are 16 T cell receptor beta chains from one sample, sequenced in a study of cytotoxic CD8 clonotypes in ibrutinib-treated CLL. The protocol was immunoSEQ multiplex PCR, while the TCRdb copy is restricted to in-frame clones and leaves out a portion. The profile shows some 200,000 clones, about 75% of them singletons. The specimen comprised PBMCs, sampled after 12 months of ibrutinib treatment. Every receptor here comes from a human donor with chronic lymphocytic leukemia.

The V and J genes are TRBV28 and TRBJ1-2, with 7 positions matching TRBD1. CDR1 and CDR2 (germline): MDHEN, SYDVKM. V gave up 2 bases and J gave up 9 bases; unmatched junction bases: 9. This CDR3 is built from 14 residues. The DNA of the CDR3 is TGTGCCAGCAGTTTAGGGTCACCGGGACAGAGCTACACCTTC. It is translated as CASSLGSPGQSYTF.

The chain employs TRBV27 and TRBJ2-7; the match to TRBD2 covers 9 bases. This CDR3 is built from 20 residues. Looked up from germline, CDR1 is MNHEY and CDR2 is SMNVEV (reference sequence). J gave up 2 bases and V 0 bases, and 17 bases lay outside the gene matches. The CDR3 coding sequence is TGTGCCAGCAGTTTATCGGATTCTAGCGGGACCTCACTATCTACCTACGAGCAGTACTTC. Translating gives CASSLSDSSGTSLSTYEQYF.

The chain is built from TRBV19 and TRBJ1-1; possible D gene TRBD1, 5 bases. The CDR3 consists of 14 residues. Per germline, CDR1 LNHDA and CDR2 SQIVND (reference sequence). V lost 2 bases and J lost 2, with 9 bases in between. DNA of the CDR3: TGTGCCAGTAGTATAAAGGGGCTTAACACTGAAGCTTTCTTT. Protein: CASSIKGLNTEAFF.

This clone has just one count. The CDR3: CASSPRTGGRDTQYF. The CDR3 DNA sequence: TGTGCCAGCAGTCCTAGGACAGGGGGACGAGATACGCAGTATTTT. V is TRBV27 and J is TRBJ2-3; 10 bases agree with TRBD1. This CDR3 spans 15 amino acids. V was pared by 5 bases and J by 5 bases, with 7 bases of the junction left unmatched. Per the germline V gene, CDR1 is MNHEY and CDR2 is SMNVEV (reference sequence).

V and J are TRBV28 and TRBJ2-2; weak D call: TRBD1 (6 bases). Germline CDR1 MDHEN, CDR2 SYDVKM. Trimming took 7 bases from V and 2 from J, leaving 20 bases between them. This CDR3 is 17 amino acids long. The CDR3 DNA sequence: TGTGCCAGCAATCGGGCGCCCGCAGGGGCAAACACCGGGGAGCTGTTTTTT. This encodes CASNRAPAGANTGELFF.

This clone was detected only a few times. This chain connects TRBV7-9 to TRBJ2-1; D assignment may be TRBD1 or TRBD2 (5 bases each). This CDR3 contains 15 residues. Germline values: CDR1 SEHNR, CDR2 FQNEAQ (reference sequence). Trimming stripped 5 bases from V and 5 bases from J, with 16 bases between. In DNA form, the CDR3 reads TGTGCCAGCAGCCCCTGGGACCGCCTAAACAATGAGCAGTTCTTC. Protein sequence: CASSPWDRLNNEQFF.

This sequence joins TRBV5-6 and TRBJ1-1, with D unclear. Trimming removed 7 bases from V and 0 bases from J, with 10 bases in between. Germline V CDR1 and CDR2: SGHDT, YYEEEE. The CDR3 spans 13 residues. CDR3 DNA: TGTGCCAGCCGCAGTGGAATGAACACTGAAGCTTTCTTT. It encodes CASRSGMNTEAFF.

CDR3 in amino acids: CASRGSTGRETQYF. CDR3 bases: TGCGCCAGCAGGGGGAGTACAGGGAGGGAGACCCAGTACTTC. The chain is built from TRBV10-2 and TRBJ2-5; the D gene could be TRBD1 or TRBD2 (6 bases each). The CDR3 runs to 14 residues. CDR1 is WSHSY, CDR2 SAAADI, per germline. Trimming stripped 6 bases from V and 5 bases from J, with 16 bases between.

This clone has only a few counts. The DNA of the CDR3 is TGTGCCAGCAGTCCGGGGTCGCCCTACGAGCAGTACTTC. Protein: CASSPGSPYEQYF. This chain links TRBV6-5 with TRBJ2-7; D possibly corresponds to TRBD2 (5 bases). The CDR3 totals 13 residues. The germline gives CDR1 MNHEY, CDR2 SVGAGI. V lost 5 bases and J lost 2, with 10 bases in between.

This sequence joins TRBV30 and TRBJ2-1, with 7 bases that match TRBD2. In germline, CDR1 is GTSNPN, CDR2 SVGIG (reference sequence). Unmatched junction bases numbered 9, after V lost 1 base and J lost 0 bases. The CDR3 contains 17 residues. The CDR3 bases are TGTGCCTGGAGTGAAGGGGACTACCCGAGCTCCTACAATGAGCAGTTCTTC. Translating it yields CAWSEGDYPSSYNEQFF.

The chain recombines TRBV5-8 with TRBJ2-7; D ambiguous. Germline loops: CDR1 SGHTS, CDR2 YDEGEE. V lost 5 bases, J lost 6 bases, and 24 bases lay in between. The CDR3 sequence is 16 residues long. The CDR3 DNA sequence: TGTGCCAGCAGTCCGCGACCTCGGACCCAACCCTCCGAGCAGTACTTC. It codes for CASSPRPRTQPSEQYF.

This chain uses TRBV28 with TRBJ2-7, with 10 bases fitting TRBD2. CDR3 length: 15 amino acids. The germline V gene has CDR1 MDHEN and CDR2 SYDVKM. V dropped 4 bases and J dropped 2; count of bases not matched to a gene: 5. The CDR3 DNA is TGTGCCAGCAGTTCAACCGGGACTAGCGCCTACGAGCAGTACTTC. Translated: CASSSTGTSAYEQYF. The variable domain in full, with the rest retrieved from reference TRBV28 and TRBJ2-7, is DVKVTQSSRYLVKRTGEKVFLECVQDMDHENMFWYRQDPGLGLRLIYFSYDVKMKEKGDIPEGYSVSREKKERFSLILESASTNQTSMYLCASSSTGTSAYEQYFGPGTRLTVT.

The V gene is TRBV28, the J gene TRBJ1-3, with D tentatively TRBD1 (5 bases). Trimming removed 7 bases from V and 5 bases from J, with 12 bases in between. Germline V gene lookup returns CDR1 MDHEN and CDR2 SYDVKM. This CDR3 region has 13 residues. The CDR3 DNA follows: TGTGCCAGCACAGGGTACACTCGAAACACCATATATTTT. Protein: CASTGYTRNTIYF.

This chain links TRBV18 with TRBJ2-5; the match to TRBD1 covers 9 bases. Trimming removed 0 bases from V and 2 bases from J; junction bases left unmatched: 10. This CDR3 is built from 18 residues. Looked up from germline, CDR1 is KGHSH and CDR2 is LQKENI. CDR3 residues: CASSPPTGGNRGQETQYF. The CDR3 DNA reads as TGTGCCAGCTCACCACCAACAGGGGGCAATAGGGGACAAGAGACCCAGTACTTC.

This clone was picked up a small number of times. The gene calls are TRBV30 and TRBJ1-2; TRBD1 might be the D (5 bases). The V end lost 3 bases, the J end lost 0 bases, and 14 bases lay between the germline ends. CDR1 GTSNPN and CDR2 SVGIG come from the germline V gene (reference sequence). This CDR3 is 15 amino acids long. The CDR3 loop reads CAWRAKTAANYGYTF. The DNA for the CDR3 is TGTGCCTGGAGGGCGAAGACAGCAGCTAACTATGGCTACACCTTC.

The chain joins TRBV30 to TRBJ1-1; 11 bases agree with TRBD1. Germline assignment: CDR1 GTSNPN and CDR2 SVGIG (reference sequence). The trim removed 5 bases at V and 4 bases at J, leaving 3 bases unmatched. CDR3 size: 13 residues. CDR3 sequence (DNA): TGTGCCTGGGGGGGACAGGGGGTCACTGAAGCTTTCTTT. It translates to CAWGGQGVTEAFF. The variable domain in full, with the rest retrieved from reference TRBV30 and TRBJ1-1, is SQTIHQWPATLVQPVGSPLSLECTVEGTSNPNLYWYRQAAGRGLQLLFYSVGIGQISSEVPQNLSASRPQDRQFILSSKKLLLSDSGFYLCAWGGQGVTEAFFGQGTRLTVV.